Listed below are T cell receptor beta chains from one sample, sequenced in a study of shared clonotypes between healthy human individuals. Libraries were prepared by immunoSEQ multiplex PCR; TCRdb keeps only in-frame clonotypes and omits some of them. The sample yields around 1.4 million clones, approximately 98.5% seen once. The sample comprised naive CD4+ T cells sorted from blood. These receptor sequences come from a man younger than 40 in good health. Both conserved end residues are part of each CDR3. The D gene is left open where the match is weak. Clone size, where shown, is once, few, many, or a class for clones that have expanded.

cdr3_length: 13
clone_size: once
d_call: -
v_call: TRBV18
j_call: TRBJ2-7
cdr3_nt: TGTGCCAGCTCACCAAGAGGTTCCTACGAGCAGTACTTC
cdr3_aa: CASSPRGSYEQYF

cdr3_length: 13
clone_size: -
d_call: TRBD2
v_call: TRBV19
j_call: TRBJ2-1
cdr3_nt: TGTGCCAGTAGTATAGATCCGGGACTAGCTGAGTTCTTC
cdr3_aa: CASSIDPGLAEFF

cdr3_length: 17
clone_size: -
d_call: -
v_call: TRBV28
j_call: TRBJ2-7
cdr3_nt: TGTGCCAGCAGTTTAGTTTCCCCCCGGCAGGGTCCCTACGAGCAGTACTTC
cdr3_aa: CASSLVSPRQGPYEQYF

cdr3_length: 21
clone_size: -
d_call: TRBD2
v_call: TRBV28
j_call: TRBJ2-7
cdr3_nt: TGTGCCATCCACGGGGACAGCGGACCCACTAGCGGGACCTTCCCCACCTACGAGCAGTACTTC
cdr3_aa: CAIHGDSGPTSGTFPTYEQYF

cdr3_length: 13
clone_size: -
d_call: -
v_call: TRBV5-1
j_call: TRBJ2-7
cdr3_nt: TGCGCCAGCAGCTTGCAGGGCTCCTACGAGCAGTACTTC
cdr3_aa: CASSLQGSYEQYF

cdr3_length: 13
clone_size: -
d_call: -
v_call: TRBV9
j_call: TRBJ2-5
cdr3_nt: TGTGCCAGCAGCCCCGAGGGGAAAAAGACCCAGTACTTC
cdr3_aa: CASSPEGKKTQYF

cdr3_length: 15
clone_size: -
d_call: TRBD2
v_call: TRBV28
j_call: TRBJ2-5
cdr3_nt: TGTGCCAGCAGTGTGGCGGGAGCTCCCGAAGAGACCCAGTACTTC
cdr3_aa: CASSVAGAPEETQYF

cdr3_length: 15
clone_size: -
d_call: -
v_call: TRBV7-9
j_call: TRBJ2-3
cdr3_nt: TGTGCCAGCAGCCTCGACAGGGACTACACAGATACGCAGTATTTT
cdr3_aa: CASSLDRDYTDTQYF

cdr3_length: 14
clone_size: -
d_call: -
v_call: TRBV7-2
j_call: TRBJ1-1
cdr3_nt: TGTGCCAGCAGCTTAGATAGGGGGGACACTGAAGCTTTCTTT
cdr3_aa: CASSLDRGDTEAFF

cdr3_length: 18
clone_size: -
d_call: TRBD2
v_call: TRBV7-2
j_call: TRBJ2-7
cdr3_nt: TGTGCCAGCAGCACCCGGACTAGCGGGAAAATCCGCTCCTACGAGCAGTACTTC
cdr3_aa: CASSTRTSGKIRSYEQYF

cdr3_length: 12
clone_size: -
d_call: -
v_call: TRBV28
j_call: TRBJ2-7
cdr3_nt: TGTGCCAGCAGTCTGACAGTAACGGAGCAGTACTTC
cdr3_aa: CASSLTVTEQYF

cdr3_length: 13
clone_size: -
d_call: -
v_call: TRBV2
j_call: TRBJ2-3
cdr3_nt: TGTGCCAGCAAGCCTAGCGCGGATGGTACGCAGTATTTT
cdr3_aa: CASKPSADGTQYF

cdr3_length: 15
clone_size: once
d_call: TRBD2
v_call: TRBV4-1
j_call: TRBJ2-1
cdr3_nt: TGCGCCAGCAGCCACCTAGCGGGAGGGAATATTGAGCAGTTCTTC
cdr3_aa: CASSHLAGGNIEQFF

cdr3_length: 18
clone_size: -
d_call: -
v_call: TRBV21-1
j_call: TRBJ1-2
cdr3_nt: TGTGCCAGCAGCAATCAAAATAGGACCGGGCTCCTCGATTATGGCTACACCTTC
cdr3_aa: CASSNQNRTGLLDYGYTF

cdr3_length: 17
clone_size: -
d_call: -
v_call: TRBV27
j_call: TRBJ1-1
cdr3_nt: TGTGCCAGCAGTTTATCGGGAACTTTTATAGGGAACACTGAAGCTTTCTTT
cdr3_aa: CASSLSGTFIGNTEAFF

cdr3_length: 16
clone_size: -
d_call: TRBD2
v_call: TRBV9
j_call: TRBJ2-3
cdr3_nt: TGTGCCAGCAGCTCTCGGGCTAGCGGATTCACAGATACGCAGTATTTT
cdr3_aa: CASSSRASGFTDTQYF

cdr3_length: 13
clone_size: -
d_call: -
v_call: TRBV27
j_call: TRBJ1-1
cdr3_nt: TGTGCCAGCAGCTTGATGGGAGCGGGTGAAGCTTTCTTT
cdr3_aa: CASSLMGAGEAFF